This T cell receptor beta chain came from a study of blood T cell repertoires in COVID-19. Overall study: Researchers got acute and convalescent COVID-19 samples from the United States, Italy and Spain. PBMCs, B-cell-depleted T cells, or T cells were the source of the cDNA or gDNA that made up the material.

Germline lookup yields CDR1 SGHVS and CDR2 FNYEAQ. This CDR3 contains 16 residues. J lost 1 base, V lost 5 bases, and 4 bases had no gene match. In the original processing: Using reference gene primer amplification, nucleated cell counts were estimated. Produced via immunoSEQ multiplex PCR; TCRdb's table is partial and in-frame only. The V and J calls and clone size are taken from that table; D and trimming were inferred from the DNA. The sample carries roughly 110,000 clones, roughly two thirds recorded once. The TCR was taken from a human donor with acute or convalescent COVID-19. The donor label of this sample is uncertain. V and J are TRBV7-6 and TRBJ2-3, with 12 bases matching TRBD2. Sequenced sample: peripheral blood. CDR3 residues: CASSPWTSGGTDTQYF. Here the CDR3 DNA reads TGTGCCAGCAGCCCCTGGACTAGCGGGGGCACAGATACGCAGTATTTT.